One sample yielded the 25 T cell receptor beta chains listed below, sequenced in a study of T cell repertoires in cytomegalovirus infection. TCRdb re-called the reads with MiXCR, one entry per CDR3 protein. The sample shows approximately 270,000 distinct CDR3 sequences, around 20% of them seen only once. Their antigen targets remain unknown. The material sequenced was cultured PBMCs, taken from culture after CMV antigen stimulation. The receptors were gathered from a human donor in good health (CMV status not recorded). Some clones in this sample may be carry-over from other donors' samples.

Written as DNA, the CDR3 is TGCAGCGTTGAAGACGCCACTCCCCTCCACGAGCAGTACTTC. Its translation is CSVEDATPLHEQYF. The chain links TRBV29-1 to TRBJ2-7; D uncertain. There are 14 residues in the CDR3. The ends were cut back, 0 bases at V and 5 bases at J, with 14 bases in the middle. Looked up from germline, CDR1 is SQVTM and CDR2 is ANQGSEA.

This CDR3 is CSASGGAGGQPQHF. In DNA form, the CDR3 reads TGCAGTGCTAGCGGGGGGGCCGGCGGTCAGCCCCAGCATTTT. The chain joins TRBV20-1 to TRBJ1-5; a weak D match, TRBD1 (6 bases). Trimming shortened V by 3 bases and J by 6 bases, and 15 bases separated the two germline ends. Germline CDR1 is DFQATT and CDR2 is SNEGSKA (reference sequence). The CDR3 loop spans 14 amino acids.

In this sample, this clonotype turned up many times. This chain joins TRBV7-2 and TRBJ1-1; 9 bases agree with TRBD1. Germline-derived CDR1 and CDR2 are SGHTA and FQGNSA. The length of the CDR3 is 14 residues. The V and J ends lost 4 bases and 10 bases, in that order; junction bases with no gene match: 10. CDR3 loop: CASSSRTGTGIAFF. CDR3 DNA sequence: TGTGCCAGCAGCTCACGTACCGGGACAGGGATAGCTTTCTTT.

Worth noting for this clonotype: Given the absence of the conserved phenylalanine or tryptophan at the CDR3 end, a read error is likely. V gene TRBV15 combines with J gene TRBJ2-5, with TRBD2 matching over 10 bases. Losses at the gene ends were 5 bases for V and 4 bases for J; bases not matched to a gene: 4. Germline CDR1 is LNHNV and CDR2 is YYDKDF (reference sequence). This CDR3 is built from 14 residues. DNA for the CDR3: TGTGCCACCAGCTCCCGGACTAGCGGAGAGACCCAGTACGTC. Translated: CATSSRTSGETQYV.

This clonotype was counted between two and nine times. The chain recombines TRBV6-1 with TRBJ2-1; 7 bases fit TRBD2. The CDR3 is 14 residues long. The trim removed 10 bases at V and 4 bases at J, leaving 10 bases unmatched. Per the germline V gene, CDR1 is MNHNS and CDR2 is SASEGT. The CDR3 coding sequence is TGTGCCACATCAAGCGGGAAGTCTTACAATGAGCAGTTCTTC. Translation gives CATSSGKSYNEQFF.

The V gene is TRBV5-6, the J gene TRBJ1-6; possible D gene TRBD1, 6 bases. V lost 2 bases to trimming and J lost 10 bases, with 16 bases between them. The CDR3 totals 15 residues. Germline CDR1 SGHDT, CDR2 YYEEEE. The CDR3: CASSFRGGVSSPLHF. The DNA for the CDR3 is TGTGCCAGCAGCTTCAGGGGAGGCGTGAGCTCACCCCTCCACTTT.

In nucleotides, the CDR3 is TGTGCCAGCAGCTTAGGTCGGAGGCTAGCCAAAAACATTCAGTACTTC. This codes for CASSLGRRLAKNIQYF. This chain joins TRBV11-3 and TRBJ2-4, with D perhaps TRBD2 (5 bases). Trimming shortened V by 1 base and J by 0 bases, and 10 bases separated the two germline ends. Germline V lookup: CDR1 SGHNT, CDR2 YENEEA. This CDR3 has 16 amino acids.

This clonotype was recorded a few times. The V gene is TRBV6-1, the J gene TRBJ1-4; the D is unclear. Germline CDR1 is MNHNS and CDR2 is SASEGT. V was pared by 4 bases and J by 0 bases, with 15 bases between. CDR3 length: 17 residues. The CDR3 loop is CASSVLPPQATNEKLFF. In DNA, the CDR3 is TGTGCCAGCAGTGTCTTACCTCCCCAAGCAACTAATGAAAAACTGTTTTTT.

This clonotype occurred many times. Germline and junction disagree at one end, which may indicate a read error. This chain uses TRBV7-2 with TRBJ1-1; the D gene is possibly TRBD1 (6 bases). The CDR3 runs to 12 residues. Germline V gives CDR1 SGHTA, CDR2 FQGNSA. The CDR3 DNA sequence: TGTGCCAGCAGGTTTTCGACAGGTTCCCTCCTTTGG. Protein product: CASRFSTGSLLW. Together with reference TRBV7-2 and TRBJ1-1, the CDR3 gives the full variable domain: GAGVSQSPSNKVTEKGKDVELRCDPISGHTALYWYRQSLGQGLEFLIYFQGNSAPDKSGLPSDRFSAERTGGSVSTLTIQRTQQEDSAVYLCASRFSTGSLLWGQGTRLTVV.

This clonotype has more than one count but fewer than ten. This rearrangement joins TRBV7-2 to TRBJ2-1; D gene uncertain. The CDR3 length is 11 residues. Trimming stripped 4 bases from V and 9 bases from J, with 7 bases between. Germline CDR1 reads SGHTA; CDR2 reads FQGNSA. The CDR3 DNA reads TGTGCCAGCAGCTACCTACGTGAGCAGTTCTTC. Its protein is CASSYLREQFF.

V is TRBV11-2 and J is TRBJ2-1; the D gene is possibly TRBD1 (6 bases). The CDR3 is made up of 13 amino acids. Between the trimmed V and J ends, which lost 3 bases and 15 bases, there was a span of 18 bases. Germline CDR1 SGHAT, CDR2 FQNNGV. In nucleotides, the CDR3 is TGTGCCAGCAGCTTTATTTACAGGGAAGGTCCGTTCTTC. Protein sequence: CASSFIYREGPFF.

About this clonotype: Relative to the germline gene, one junction end is altered; a read error may explain this. V is TRBV7-9 and J is TRBJ2-5; 9 nucleotides line up with TRBD2. The CDR3 totals 16 residues. The germline V gene encodes CDR1 SEHNR and CDR2 FQNEAQ (reference sequence). Here the CDR3 DNA reads TGTGCTAGCAGCCCAGGGGGTAGCGGGAGATCGAGGACCCAGTACTTC. This codes for CASSPGGSGRSRTQYF.

This clonotype was seen many times. The chain uses TRBV7-6 and TRBJ1-2; 8 bases agree with TRBD1. The CDR3 has 16 amino acids. Per the germline V gene, CDR1 is SGHVS and CDR2 is FNYEAQ. With V trimmed by 5 bases and J by 4 bases, 12 bases remained unmatched. CDR3 residues: CASSLGSTGEVYGYTF. Here the CDR3 DNA reads TGTGCCAGCAGCCTAGGGTCGACAGGGGAGGTCTATGGCTACACCTTC.

In its sample, this clonotype was seen a few times. The V call is TRBV20-1, the J call TRBJ2-3; D ambiguous. This CDR3 region has 12 residues. Trimming removed 4 bases from V and 1 base from J, with 6 bases in between. CDR1 DFQATT and CDR2 SNEGSKA come from the germline V gene (reference sequence). The CDR3 region is CSATPGTDTQYF. CDR3 in DNA: TGCAGTGCTACCCCGGGCACAGATACGCAGTATTTT.

As concerns this clonotype: It may be a read error: a sequence one base away is much more abundant. The CDR3 is CAGSQDMAPTLDTQYF. CDR3 DNA: TGCGCCGGCAGCCAAGATATGGCTCCTACCCTAGATACGCAGTATTTT. The chain joins TRBV4-3 to TRBJ2-3; D remains ambiguous. The V gene's germline CDR1 is LGHNA and CDR2 YSLEER. The length of the CDR3 is 16 residues.

This clonotype was seen at least ten times. The CDR3 reads CASSPEGGRNTIYF. CDR3 in DNA: TGTGCCAGCAGCCCAGAAGGGGGAAGGAACACCATATATTTT. V gene TRBV7-2 combines with J gene TRBJ1-3; possible D gene TRBD1, 6 bases. The germline V gene has CDR1 SGHTA and CDR2 FQGNSA. CDR3 size: 14 residues. V was clipped by 5 bases and J by 7 bases, with 15 bases between them. Combining the CDR3 with reference TRBV7-2 and TRBJ1-3 gives the whole variable domain GAGVSQSPSNKVTEKGKDVELRCDPISGHTALYWYRQSLGQGLEFLIYFQGNSAPDKSGLPSDRFSAERTGGSVSTLTIQRTQQEDSAVYLCASSPEGGRNTIYFGEGSWLTVV.

The table lists this clonotype with a count of one. V and J are TRBV6-4 and TRBJ2-1, with 15 bases matching TRBD2. In germline, CDR1 is MRHNA, CDR2 SNTAGT. The CDR3 consists of 18 residues. V lost 2 bases, J lost 9 bases, and 11 bases stayed unmatched. The CDR3, as DNA: TGTGCCAGCAGTGACCCACGGACTAGCGGGAGGGTGGTAGGTGAGCAGTTCTTC. Its translation: CASSDPRTSGRVVGEQFF.

A single count supports this clonotype. The rearrangement uses TRBV6-5 and TRBJ1-2, with 8 nucleotides matching TRBD1. The CDR3 contains 15 residues. From germline, CDR1 is MNHEY and CDR2 SVGAGI. With 10 bases clipped from V and 2 bases from J, the junction kept 12 bases outside the gene matches. CDR3 residues: CATGEVGTGNYGYTF. The CDR3 DNA follows: TGTGCCACTGGAGAAGTCGGGACAGGAAACTATGGCTACACCTTC.

The rearrangement uses TRBV7-9 and TRBJ1-4; D gene ambiguous. Trimming removed 5 bases from V and 7 bases from J, with 8 bases in between. The length of the CDR3 is 12 residues. Per germline, CDR1 SEHNR and CDR2 FQNEAQ (reference sequence). CDR3 bases: TGTGCCAGCAGCCAAAAAGGTGAAAAACTGTTTTTT. Its translation is CASSQKGEKLFF.

In its sample, this clonotype was seen once. The gene calls are TRBV20-1 and TRBJ2-3; TRBD2 matches 7 bases. Trimming removed 5 bases from V and 5 bases from J; junction bases left unmatched: 16. Germline CDR1 and CDR2: DFQATT and SNEGSKA (reference sequence). The CDR3 extends over 16 amino acids. The CDR3 nucleotides read TGCAGTGCTCCGTCGATTGAATGGGGGAGGGGAGATACGCAGTATTTT. It translates to CSAPSIEWGRGDTQYF.

This clonotype occurred many times. J is TRBJ2-3 and V is TRBV7-8, with D hard to call. CDR3 size: 18 residues. V shed 5 bases and J shed 2 bases, with 23 bases lying between them. Germline loops: CDR1 SGHVS, CDR2 FQNEAQ. This CDR3 reads CASSDPYIEDFNTDTQYF. In nucleotides, the CDR3 is TGTGCCAGCAGCGACCCTTATATAGAGGATTTCAACACAGATACGCAGTATTTT.

The chain has TRBV5-1 and TRBJ2-7; 8 bases align to TRBD2. Germline-derived CDR1 and CDR2 are SGHRS and YFSETQ. The junction had 6 bases not matched to a gene; V was cut back by 4 bases and J by 0 bases. CDR3 length: 15 residues. CDR3 loop: CASSQESGSSYEQYV. The CDR3 DNA reads as TGCGCCAGCAGCCAGGAGAGCGGGAGCTCCTACGAGCAGTACGTC.

This chain connects TRBV10-3 to TRBJ1-2, with D unclear. This CDR3 region has 14 residues. Germline-derived CDR1 and CDR2 are ENHRY and SYGVKD. Trimming removed 4 bases at V and 8 bases at J, with 17 bases between. CDR3 in DNA: TGTGCCATCAGTGGGGTAGGAGGCTCGTCAGGCTACACCTTC. This gives the protein CAISGVGGSSGYTF.

The J gene is TRBJ1-5, the V gene TRBV2, with D possibly matching TRBD1 (6 bases). In germline, CDR1 is SNHLY, CDR2 FYNNEI. The CDR3 extends over 13 amino acids. Deletions cut 7 bases from V and 7 bases from J, with 14 bases between. The CDR3 nucleotides are TGTGCCAGCAAGGTCCAACAGGGACAGCCCCAGCATTTT. Amino acid sequence: CASKVQQGQPQHF.

The chain combines TRBV20-1 with TRBJ2-7; D may be TRBD1 or TRBD2 (5 bases each). CDR3 length: 14 amino acids. Germline CDR1 is DFQATT and CDR2 is SNEGSKA (reference sequence). V was trimmed by 1 base and J by 2 bases, leaving 12 bases between them. CDR3 protein: CSARGGYKPYEQYF. The CDR3 DNA reads as TGCAGTGCTAGAGGGGGGTACAAACCCTACGAGCAGTACTTC.